These T cell receptor beta chains were read from a single sample in a study of CD8 T cells in ankylosing spondylitis. TCRdb fed the 5' RACE reads into MiXCR, producing one record per CDR3 protein. The sample lists some 130,000 distinct CDR3 sequences; 7.3% were seen once. Source material: blood, either unsorted or a sorted T cell fraction (not recorded which). All receptors derive from a female donor with ankylosing spondylitis or in good health (not recorded which). Both conserved end residues are part of each CDR3. Fields, in order: V gene, D gene, clone size, J gene, CDR3 protein, CDR3 DNA. D genes are given only for firm matches. The listing skips clone size in some rows; elsewhere it reads once, few, many or a size class.

V: TRBV10-3; D: TRBD1; size: many; J: TRBJ1-1; CDR3: CAISDHTGQGNTEAFF; DNA: TGTGCCATCAGTGATCACACCGGACAGGGAAACACTGAAGCTTTCTTT
V: TRBV19; D: TRBD1; size: many; J: TRBJ1-2; CDR3: CASRAVGQGKDYGYTF; DNA: TGTGCCAGTAGAGCGGTTGGACAGGGGAAAGACTATGGCTACACCTTC
V: TRBV30; D: TRBD1; size: many; J: TRBJ1-1; CDR3: CAWGQGARTEAFF; DNA: TGTGCCTGGGGACAGGGGGCGCGCACTGAAGCTTTCTTT
V: TRBV18; D: TRBD2; size: many; J: TRBJ2-1; CDR3: CASSQIASGGDQQFF; DNA: TGTGCCAGCTCACAAATCGCTAGCGGGGGAGACCAACAGTTCTTC
V: TRBV27; D: .; size: many; J: TRBJ1-6; CDR3: CASSFGGVGSYNSPLHF; DNA: TGTGCCAGCAGTTTTGGGGGCGTAGGCTCCTATAATTCACCCCTCCACTTT
V: TRBV11-1; D: .; size: many; J: TRBJ2-3; CDR3: CASSSNSADTQYF; DNA: TGTGCCAGCAGCTCCAATAGCGCAGATACGCAGTATTTT
V: TRBV19; D: TRBD1; size: many; J: TRBJ2-6; CDR3: CASTTGFAGANVLTF; DNA: TGTGCCAGTACGACAGGGTTCGCTGGGGCCAACGTCCTGACTTTC
V: TRBV20-1; D: .; size: many; J: TRBJ2-5; CDR3: CSAWTGGQTETQYF; DNA: TGCAGTGCCTGGACCGGCGGCCAAACTGAGACCCAGTACTTC
V: TRBV4-3; D: .; size: many; J: TRBJ2-1; CDR3: CASSQDLARNNEQFF; DNA: TGCGCCAGCAGCCAAGATCTAGCCAGGAACAATGAGCAGTTCTTC
V: TRBV28; D: .; size: .; J: TRBJ2-1; CDR3: CASSLGYRNEQFF; DNA: TGTGCCAGCAGTTTAGGCTACCGCAATGAGCAGTTCTTC
V: TRBV6-2/TRBV6-3; D: .; size: many; J: TRBJ1-4; CDR3: CASSYTYTGIAVATNEKLFF; DNA: TGTGCCAGCAGTTACACATACACGGGGATCGCCGTTGCAACTAATGAAAAACTGTTTTTT
V: TRBV20-1; D: .; size: many; J: TRBJ1-4; CDR3: CSATWTAATNEKLFF; DNA: TGCAGTGCCACCTGGACAGCTGCAACTAATGAAAAACTGTTTTTT
V: TRBV20-1; D: TRBD1; size: .; J: TRBJ1-4; CDR3: CSARDPGGGNEKLFF; DNA: TGCAGTGCTAGAGACCCAGGGGGGGGAAATGAAAAACTGTTTTTT
V: TRBV5-1; D: .; size: many; J: TRBJ2-7; CDR3: CASSLVAGLEAEQYF; DNA: TGCGCCAGCAGCTTGGTAGCTGGGTTGGAGGCCGAGCAGTACTTC
V: TRBV6-6; D: .; size: .; J: TRBJ2-7; CDR3: CASSAGNPYEQYF; DNA: TGTGCCAGCAGTGCCGGGAACCCCTACGAGCAGTACTTC
V: TRBV5-6; D: .; size: many; J: TRBJ2-5; CDR3: CASSLVGARETQYF; DNA: TGTGCCAGCAGCTTGGTTGGGGCGAGGGAGACCCAGTACTTC
V: TRBV7-2; D: .; size: .; J: TRBJ2-7; CDR3: CASSFIGTPTYEQYF; DNA: TGTGCCAGCAGCTTTATAGGGACACCGACCTACGAGCAGTACTTC
V: TRBV3-1; D: .; size: many; J: TRBJ2-2; CDR3: CASSLRSNTGELFF; DNA: TGTGCCAGCAGCCTTAGGTCGAACACCGGGGAGCTGTTTTTT
V: TRBV7-2; D: TRBD2; size: .; J: TRBJ2-5; CDR3: CASSPYGGKETQYF; DNA: TGTGCCAGCAGTCCATACGGGGGGAAGGAGACCCAGTACTTC
V: TRBV5-1; D: .; size: many; J: TRBJ1-6; CDR3: CASSQHGQNHSPLHF; DNA: TGCGCCAGCAGCCAACACGGACAGAACCATTCACCCCTCCACTTT
V: TRBV14; D: .; size: many; J: TRBJ2-5; CDR3: CASSQGQQETQYF; DNA: TGTGCCAGCAGCCAAGGACAACAAGAGACCCAGTACTTC
V: TRBV4-1; D: TRBD1; size: many; J: TRBJ2-1; CDR3: CASSHTTGDGQFF; DNA: TGCGCCAGCAGCCATACTACAGGGGACGGGCAGTTCTTC
V: TRBV12-3/TRBV12-4; D: .; size: many; J: TRBJ1-6; CDR3: CASSSPSSYNSPLHF; DNA: TGTGCCAGCAGTTCCCCTAGTTCCTATAATTCACCCCTCCACTTT
V: TRBV4-1; D: .; size: .; J: TRBJ1-5; CDR3: CASSQDPPGGRIRNQPQHF; DNA: TGCGCCAGCAGCCAAGATCCTCCTGGGGGGCGTATTCGCAATCAGCCCCAGCATTTT
V: TRBV4-3; D: .; size: many; J: TRBJ1-3; CDR3: CASSQVVWDLSSGNTIYF; DNA: TGCGCCAGCAGCCAAGTTGTCTGGGACCTATCCTCTGGAAACACCATATATTTT
V: TRBV4-2; D: TRBD2; size: many; J: TRBJ2-3; CDR3: CASSQGLAGFTTDTQYF; DNA: TGTGCCAGCAGCCAAGGGCTAGCGGGATTTACCACAGATACGCAGTATTTT
V: TRBV11-2; D: TRBD1; size: many; J: TRBJ2-2; CDR3: CASSLWTGATGELFF; DNA: TGTGCCAGCAGCTTATGGACAGGGGCCACCGGGGAGCTGTTTTTT
V: TRBV5-1; D: TRBD1; size: many; J: TRBJ1-1; CDR3: CASSLLGQGSTEAFF; DNA: TGCGCCAGCAGCTTACTAGGACAGGGGAGCACTGAAGCTTTCTTT
V: TRBV2; D: .; size: many; J: TRBJ1-4; CDR3: CASTWAATNEKLFF; DNA: TGTGCCAGCACCTGGGCTGCAACTAATGAAAAACTGTTTTTT
V: TRBV12-3/TRBV12-4; D: .; size: many; J: TRBJ1-1; CDR3: CASSGQSLEAFF; DNA: TGTGCCAGCAGTGGCCAGTCACTTGAAGCTTTCTTT
V: TRBV25-1; D: .; size: many; J: TRBJ1-4; CDR3: CASSEREAFDEKLFF; DNA: TGTGCCAGCAGTGAACGCGAGGCGTTCGATGAAAAACTGTTTTTT
V: TRBV5-4; D: .; size: once; J: TRBJ2-7; CDR3: CASSLAPSGEAYF; DNA: TGTGCCAGCAGCTTGGCTCCCTCGGGGGAGGCGTACTTC
V: TRBV7-8; D: TRBD1; size: many; J: TRBJ2-1; CDR3: CASSSPGTGGLDEQFF; DNA: TGTGCCAGCAGCTCCCCCGGGACAGGAGGTTTAGATGAGCAGTTCTTC
V: TRBV7-8; D: .; size: many; J: TRBJ2-7; CDR3: CASSIQGYEQYF; DNA: TGTGCCAGCAGCATACAGGGTTACGAGCAGTACTTC
V: TRBV20-1; D: .; size: many; J: TRBJ1-2; CDR3: CSARRPEDYGYTF; DNA: TGCAGTGCTAGAAGGCCGGAAGACTATGGCTACACCTTC
V: TRBV12-3/TRBV12-4; D: .; size: many; J: TRBJ2-3; CDR3: CATARDHSTDTQYF; DNA: TGTGCCACCGCGCGGGACCACAGCACAGATACGCAGTATTTT
V: TRBV12-3/TRBV12-4; D: .; size: many; J: TRBJ2-7; CDR3: CASARDSYEQYF; DNA: TGTGCCAGCGCCAGGGACTCCTACGAGCAGTACTTC
V: TRBV7-9; D: .; size: .; J: TRBJ2-3; CDR3: CASSSRGGVTADTQYF; DNA: TGTGCCAGCAGCTCAAGGGGCGGGGTGACTGCAGATACGCAGTATTTT
V: TRBV7-2; D: .; size: many; J: TRBJ2-2; CDR3: CASRTPGTPNTGELFF; DNA: TGTGCCAGCCGTACTCCCGGGACACCGAACACCGGGGAGCTGTTTTTT
V: TRBV6-1; D: TRBD2; size: many; J: TRBJ2-2; CDR3: CASTEAGGSVVGELFF; DNA: TGTGCCAGCACCGAAGCGGGGGGGTCTGTGGTTGGGGAGCTGTTTTTT
V: TRBV29-1; D: TRBD2; size: .; J: TRBJ2-3; CDR3: CSVEDRTSGTTDTQYF; DNA: TGCAGCGTTGAAGATAGGACTAGCGGGACCACAGATACGCAGTATTTT
V: TRBV12-3/TRBV12-4; D: .; size: many; J: TRBJ2-1; CDR3: CASSLAGGPNEQFF; DNA: TGTGCCAGCAGTTTAGCGGGGGGGCCCAATGAGCAGTTCTTC
V: TRBV20-1; D: TRBD2; size: many; J: TRBJ2-3; CDR3: CSASLLAGDTQYF; DNA: TGCAGTGCTAGTTTACTAGCGGGGGATACGCAGTATTTT
V: TRBV20-1; D: TRBD2; size: many; J: TRBJ2-2; CDR3: CSAPRAGDNTGELFF; DNA: TGCAGTGCTCCTCGGGCGGGAGACAACACCGGGGAGCTGTTTTTT
V: TRBV4-3; D: .; size: .; J: TRBJ2-2; CDR3: CASSQGRTNTGELFF; DNA: TGCGCCAGCAGCCAAGGTCGAACGAACACCGGGGAGCTGTTTTTT
V: TRBV6-4; D: .; size: many; J: TRBJ2-1; CDR3: CASSALQGGSAKFF; DNA: TGTGCCAGCAGCGCACTCCAGGGGGGATCGGCGAAGTTCTTC
V: TRBV11-2; D: TRBD1; size: many; J: TRBJ2-7; CDR3: CASSSDRGVYEQYF; DNA: TGTGCCAGCAGCTCGGACAGGGGGGTCTACGAGCAGTACTTC